This T cell receptor (beta chain) is from a study of T-cell reconstitution after alpha-beta-depleted transplantation in children. CDR1 and CDR2 (germline): KGHSH, LQKENI. The CDR3 is made up of 15 amino acids. Between the trimmed V and J ends, which lost 3 bases and 0 bases, there was a span of 9 bases. Preparing the TCRbeta library involved the use of unique molecular identifiers. TCRdb re-derived calls from the PCR reads in MiXCR, one entry per CDR3 protein. The data show some 500,000 distinct CDR3 sequences, 32% seen once. This sequence joins TRBV18 and TRBJ2-1; D call uncertain. The sample here was PBMCs from the stem cell graft donor, taken from the stem cell graft. The receptor's source is a human donor who donated a stem cell graft to a child with aplastic anemia. In DNA, the CDR3 is TGTGCCAGCTCACCGAACGGGTTCTCCTACAATGAGCAGTTCTTC. Protein sequence: CASSPNGFSYNEQFF. The variable domain in full, completed from reference TRBV18 and TRBJ2-1, reads NAGVMQNPRHLVRRRGQEARLRCSPMKGHSHVYWYRQLPEEGLKFMVYLQKENIIDESGMPKERFSAEFPKEGPSILRIQQVVRGDSAAYFCASSPNGFSYNEQFFGPGTRLTVL.